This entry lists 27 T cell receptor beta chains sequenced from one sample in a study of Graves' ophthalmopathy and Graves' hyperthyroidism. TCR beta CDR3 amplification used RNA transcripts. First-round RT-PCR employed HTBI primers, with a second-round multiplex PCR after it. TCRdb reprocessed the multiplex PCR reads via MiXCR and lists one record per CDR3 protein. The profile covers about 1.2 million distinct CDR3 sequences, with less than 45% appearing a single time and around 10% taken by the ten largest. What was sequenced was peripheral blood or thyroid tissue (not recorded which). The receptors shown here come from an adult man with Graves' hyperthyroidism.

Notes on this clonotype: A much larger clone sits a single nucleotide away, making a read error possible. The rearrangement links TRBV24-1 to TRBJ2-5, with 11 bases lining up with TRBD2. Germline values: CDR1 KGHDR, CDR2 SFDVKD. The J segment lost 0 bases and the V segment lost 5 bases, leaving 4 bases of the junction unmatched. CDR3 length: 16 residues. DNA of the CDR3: TGTGCCACCAGTGGCTGGACTAGCGGGTACCAAGAGACCCAGTACTTC. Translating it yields CATSGWTSGYQETQYF.

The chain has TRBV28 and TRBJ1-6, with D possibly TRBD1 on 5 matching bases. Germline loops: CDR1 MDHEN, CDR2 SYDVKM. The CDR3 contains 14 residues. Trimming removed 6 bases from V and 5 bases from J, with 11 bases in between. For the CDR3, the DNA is TGTGCCAGCAGGGCATCAGGGAATAATTCACCCCTCCACTTT. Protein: CASRASGNNSPLHF. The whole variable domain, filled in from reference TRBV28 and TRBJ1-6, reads DVKVTQSSRYLVKRTGEKVFLECVQDMDHENMFWYRQDPGLGLRLIYFSYDVKMKEKGDIPEGYSVSREKKERFSLILESASTNQTSMYLCASRASGNNSPLHFGNGTRLTVT.

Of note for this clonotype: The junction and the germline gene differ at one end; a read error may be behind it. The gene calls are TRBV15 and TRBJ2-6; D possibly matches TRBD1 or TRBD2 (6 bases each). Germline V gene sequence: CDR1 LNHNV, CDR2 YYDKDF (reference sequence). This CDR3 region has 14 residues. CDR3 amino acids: CATSRVPGANVLTF. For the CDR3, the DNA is TGTGCCACCAGCAGAGTTCCGGGGGCTAACGTCCTGACTTTC.

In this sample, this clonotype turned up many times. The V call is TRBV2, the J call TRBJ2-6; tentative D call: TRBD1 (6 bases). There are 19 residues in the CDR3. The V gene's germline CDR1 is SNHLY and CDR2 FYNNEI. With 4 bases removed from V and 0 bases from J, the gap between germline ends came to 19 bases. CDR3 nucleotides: TGTGCCAGCAGTGGGGGCTCCGGACAGTGGATCTCTGGGGCCAACGTCCTGACTTTC. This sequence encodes CASSGGSGQWISGANVLTF.

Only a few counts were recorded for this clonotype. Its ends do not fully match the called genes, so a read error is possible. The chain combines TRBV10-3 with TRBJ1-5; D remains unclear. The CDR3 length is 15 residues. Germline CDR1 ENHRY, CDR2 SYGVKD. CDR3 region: CASSEVTNSNQPQHF. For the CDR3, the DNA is TGTGCCAGCAGTGAGGTCACCAATAGCAATCAGCCCCAGCATTTT.

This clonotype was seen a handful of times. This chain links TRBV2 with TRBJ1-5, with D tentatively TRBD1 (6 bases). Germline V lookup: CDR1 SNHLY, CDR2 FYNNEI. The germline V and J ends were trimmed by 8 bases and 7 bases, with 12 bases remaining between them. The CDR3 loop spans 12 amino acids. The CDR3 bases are TGTGCCAGCTTATCCGGGGGCCAGCCCCAGCATTTT. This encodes CASLSGGQPQHF.

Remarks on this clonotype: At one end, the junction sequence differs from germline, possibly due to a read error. The CDR3 coding sequence is TGCGCCGGCAGCCAAGACTTCCTGGGACAGGGCCGCGAGCAGTACTTC. Amino acid sequence: CAGSQDFLGQGREQYF. The chain has TRBV4-1 and TRBJ2-7; the match to TRBD1 covers 9 bases. This CDR3 contains 16 residues. Germline V gene lookup returns CDR1 MGHRA and CDR2 YSYEKL.

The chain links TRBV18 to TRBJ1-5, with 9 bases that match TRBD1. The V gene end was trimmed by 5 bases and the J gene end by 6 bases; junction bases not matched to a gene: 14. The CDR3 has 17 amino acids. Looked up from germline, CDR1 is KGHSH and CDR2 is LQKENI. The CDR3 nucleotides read TGTGCCAGCTCATCCCTGGGAACGGGACAGGGCTCTCAGCCCCAGCATTTT. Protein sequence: CASSSLGTGQGSQPQHF.

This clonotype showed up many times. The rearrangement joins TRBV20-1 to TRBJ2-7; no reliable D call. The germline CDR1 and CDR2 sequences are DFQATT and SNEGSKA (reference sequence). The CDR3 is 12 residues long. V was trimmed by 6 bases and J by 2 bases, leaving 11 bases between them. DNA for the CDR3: TGCAGTGCCAAAGGGTCCGCCTACGAGCAGTACTTC. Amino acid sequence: CSAKGSAYEQYF.

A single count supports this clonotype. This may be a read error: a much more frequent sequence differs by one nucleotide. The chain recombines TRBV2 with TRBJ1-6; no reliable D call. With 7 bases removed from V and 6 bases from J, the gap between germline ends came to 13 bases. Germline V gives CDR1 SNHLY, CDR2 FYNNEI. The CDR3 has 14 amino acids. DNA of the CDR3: TGTGCCAGCAAAAGACGACCACCTAATTCACCCCTCCACTTT. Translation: CASKRRPPNSPLHF. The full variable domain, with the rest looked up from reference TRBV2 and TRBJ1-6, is EPEVTQTPSHQVTQMGQEVILRCVPISNHLYFYWYRQILGQKVEFLVSFYNNEISEKSEIFDDQFSVERPDGSNFTLKIRSTKLEDSAMYFCASKRRPPNSPLHFGNGTRLTVT.

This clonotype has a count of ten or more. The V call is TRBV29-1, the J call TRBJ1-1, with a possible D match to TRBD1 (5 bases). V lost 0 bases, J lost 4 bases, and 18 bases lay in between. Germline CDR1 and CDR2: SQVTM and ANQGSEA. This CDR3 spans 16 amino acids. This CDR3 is CSVEDPPGGVRTEAFF. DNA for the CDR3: TGCAGCGTTGAAGATCCCCCCGGGGGGGTGCGCACTGAAGCTTTCTTT.

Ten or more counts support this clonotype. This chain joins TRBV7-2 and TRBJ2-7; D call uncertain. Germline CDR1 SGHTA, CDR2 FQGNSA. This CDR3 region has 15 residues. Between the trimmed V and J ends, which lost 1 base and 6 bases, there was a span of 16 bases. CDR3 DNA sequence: TGTGCCAGCAGCTTAGGACTGTCTTCCTTAGGCGAGCAGTACTTC. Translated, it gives CASSLGLSSLGEQYF.

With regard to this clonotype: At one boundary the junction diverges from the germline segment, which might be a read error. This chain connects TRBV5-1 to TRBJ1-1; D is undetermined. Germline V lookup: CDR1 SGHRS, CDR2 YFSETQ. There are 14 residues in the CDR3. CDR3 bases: TGCGCCAGCAGCTTGGGACAAAGGAACACTAAAGCTTTCTTT. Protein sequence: CASSLGQRNTKAFF.

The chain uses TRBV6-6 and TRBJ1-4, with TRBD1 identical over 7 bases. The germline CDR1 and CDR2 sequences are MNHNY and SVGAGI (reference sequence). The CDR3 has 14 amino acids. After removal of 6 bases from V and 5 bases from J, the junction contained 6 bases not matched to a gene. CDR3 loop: CASSGTARNEKLFF. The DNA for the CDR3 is TGTGCCAGCAGCGGGACAGCACGCAATGAAAAACTGTTTTTT.

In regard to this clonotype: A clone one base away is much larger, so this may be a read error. The CDR3 is CASGRDIGTNTEAFF. CDR3 DNA: TGCGCCAGCGGTAGGGACATTGGGACGAACACTGAAGCTTTCTTT. The chain has TRBV5-1 and TRBJ1-1; a possible D gene is TRBD1 (6 bases). V lost 7 bases and J lost 1, with 17 bases in between. Germline assignment: CDR1 SGHRS and CDR2 YFSETQ. The CDR3 spans 15 residues.

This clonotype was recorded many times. This CDR3 is CASSQDRAGTGSSPLHF. In DNA form, the CDR3 reads TGCGCCAGCAGCCAAGATCGGGCCGGGACAGGGTCTTCACCCCTCCACTTT. The rearrangement links TRBV4-3 to TRBJ1-6; the match to TRBD1 covers 9 bases. This CDR3 contains 17 residues. Germline CDR1 reads LGHNA; CDR2 reads YSLEER. Trimming took 0 bases from V and 9 from J; bases not matched to a gene: 9.

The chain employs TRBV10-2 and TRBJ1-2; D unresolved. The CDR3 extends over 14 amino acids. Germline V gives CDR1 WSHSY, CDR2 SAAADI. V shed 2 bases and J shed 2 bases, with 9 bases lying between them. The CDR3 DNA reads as TGCGCCAGCAGTGAGCCGGACGTCAACTATGGCTACACCTTC. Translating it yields CASSEPDVNYGYTF.

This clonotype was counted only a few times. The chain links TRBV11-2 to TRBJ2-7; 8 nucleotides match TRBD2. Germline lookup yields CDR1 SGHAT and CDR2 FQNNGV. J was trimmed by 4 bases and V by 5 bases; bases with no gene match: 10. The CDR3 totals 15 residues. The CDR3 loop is CASSRAGTSVYEQYF. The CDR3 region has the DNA TGTGCCAGCAGCCGCGCCGGGACTAGTGTGTACGAGCAGTACTTC.

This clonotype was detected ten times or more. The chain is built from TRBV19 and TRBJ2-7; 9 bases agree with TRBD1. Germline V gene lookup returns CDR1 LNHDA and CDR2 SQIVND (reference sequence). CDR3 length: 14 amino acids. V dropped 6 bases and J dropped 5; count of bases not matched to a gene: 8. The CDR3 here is CASRKGQGTDEQYF. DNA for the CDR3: TGTGCCAGTAGAAAGGGACAGGGAACAGACGAGCAGTACTTC.

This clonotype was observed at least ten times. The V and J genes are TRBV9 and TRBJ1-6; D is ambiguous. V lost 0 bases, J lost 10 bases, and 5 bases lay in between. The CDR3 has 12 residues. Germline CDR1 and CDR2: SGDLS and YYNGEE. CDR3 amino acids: CASSVAGSPLHF. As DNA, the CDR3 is TGTGCCAGCAGCGTAGCGGGGTCACCCCTCCACTTT.

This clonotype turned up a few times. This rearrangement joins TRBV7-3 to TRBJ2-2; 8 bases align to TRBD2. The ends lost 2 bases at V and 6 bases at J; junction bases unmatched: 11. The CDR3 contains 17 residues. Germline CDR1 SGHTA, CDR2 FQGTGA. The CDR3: CASSLWLAGHDAGELFF. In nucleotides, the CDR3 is TGTGCCAGCAGCTTATGGCTAGCGGGTCATGACGCCGGGGAGCTGTTTTTT.

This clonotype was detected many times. The CDR3 DNA is TGTGCCAGCAGCTTGCTCAGGAGTTCACCCCTCCACTTT. This translates into CASSLLRSSPLHF. This chain connects TRBV5-5 to TRBJ1-6; D remains unclear. V dropped 1 base and J dropped 9 bases, with 8 bases sitting between them. Germline-derived CDR1 and CDR2 are SGHKS and YYEKEE (reference sequence). This CDR3 contains 13 residues.

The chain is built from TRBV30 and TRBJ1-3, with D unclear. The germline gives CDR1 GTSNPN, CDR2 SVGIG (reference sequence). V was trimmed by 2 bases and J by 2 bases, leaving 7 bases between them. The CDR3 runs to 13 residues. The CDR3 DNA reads TGTGCCTGGAGTATCCAGACTGGAAACACCATATATTTT. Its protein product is CAWSIQTGNTIYF.

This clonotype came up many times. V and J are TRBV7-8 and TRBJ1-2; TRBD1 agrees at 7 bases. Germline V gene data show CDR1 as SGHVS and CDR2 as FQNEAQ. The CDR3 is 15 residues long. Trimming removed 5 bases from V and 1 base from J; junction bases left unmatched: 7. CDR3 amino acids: CASSQVGQHNYGYTF. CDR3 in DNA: TGTGCCAGCAGCCAAGTGGGACAGCATAACTATGGCTACACCTTC.

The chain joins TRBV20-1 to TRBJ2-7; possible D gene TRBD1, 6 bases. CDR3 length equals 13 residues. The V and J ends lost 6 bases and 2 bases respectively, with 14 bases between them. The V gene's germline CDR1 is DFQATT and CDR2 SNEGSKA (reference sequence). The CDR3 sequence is CSANNRAPYEQYF. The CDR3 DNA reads TGCAGTGCCAATAACAGGGCCCCCTACGAGCAGTACTTC.

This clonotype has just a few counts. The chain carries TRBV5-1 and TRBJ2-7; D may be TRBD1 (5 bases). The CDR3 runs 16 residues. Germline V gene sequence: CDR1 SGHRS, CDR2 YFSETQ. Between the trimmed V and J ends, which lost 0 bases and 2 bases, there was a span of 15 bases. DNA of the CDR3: TGCGCCAGCAGCTTGGGACTCTCCAGGGTTACCTACGAGCAGTACTTC. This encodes CASSLGLSRVTYEQYF.

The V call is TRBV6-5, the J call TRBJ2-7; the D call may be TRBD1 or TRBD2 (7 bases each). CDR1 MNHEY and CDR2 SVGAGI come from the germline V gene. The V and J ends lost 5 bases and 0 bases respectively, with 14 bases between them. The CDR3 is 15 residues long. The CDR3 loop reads CASSGQGGSSYEQYF. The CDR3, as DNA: TGTGCCAGCAGTGGCCAGGGGGGGAGCTCCTACGAGCAGTACTTC.